This TCR beta chain was captured in a study of blood T cell repertoires in COVID-19. Study context: From T cells, B-cell-depleted T cells, or PBMCs came the material, which was cDNA or gDNA.

Germline CDR1 and CDR2: KGHDR and SFDVKD. The CDR3 is 18 amino acids. V was clipped by 4 bases and J by 0 bases; unmatched bases: 11. Authors' analysis steps: Estimates of nucleated cell counts were drawn from the amplification of reference gene primers. Here immunoSEQ multiplex PCR was the method, and the copy in TCRdb shows in-frame clones only, minus some. V and J calls and clone size are as listed in that table; D and trimming were resolved from the DNA. The sample shows roughly 80,000 clones, roughly 80% of them seen only once. The J gene is TRBJ2-1, the V gene TRBV24-1; TRBD1 agrees at 7 bases. This clonotype was sampled from a woman aged 60-70 years with acute or convalescent COVID-19. The sample taken for sequencing was peripheral blood. CDR3 coding DNA: TGTGCCACCAGTGACCCCCGGGACAGTCCGAGCTCCTACAATGAGCAGTTCTTC. Residues: CATSDPRDSPSSYNEQFF.